This TCR beta chain originates from a study of Graves' ophthalmopathy and Graves' hyperthyroidism. The sequenced template was RNA, covering the TCR beta CDR3 region. RT-PCR with HTBI primers came first, then second-round multiplex PCR. TCRdb re-called the multiplex PCR reads through MiXCR, storing one row per CDR3 protein. The repertoire holds 600,000 to 700,000 distinct CDR3 sequences, with about two fifths as singletons. Trimming removed 2 bases at V and 0 bases at J, with 14 bases between. Germline lookup yields CDR1 SNHLY and CDR2 FYNNEI. CDR3 length: 18 amino acids. The receptor comes from an adult man with Graves' ophthalmopathy. The sample consisted of peripheral blood. The chain employs TRBV2 and TRBJ2-6; a possible D gene is TRBD2 (6 bases). The CDR3 loop is CASSERAGVNSGANVLTF. CDR3 nucleotides: TGTGCCAGCAGTGAAAGAGCGGGCGTAAACTCTGGGGCCAACGTCCTGACTTTC. The whole variable domain, remainder taken from reference TRBV2 and TRBJ2-6, is EPEVTQTPSHQVTQMGQEVILRCVPISNHLYFYWYRQILGQKVEFLVSFYNNEISEKSEIFDDQFSVERPDGSNFTLKIRSTKLEDSAMYFCASSERAGVNSGANVLTFGAGSRLTVL.